This T cell receptor (beta chain) is drawn from a study of human T cells and chemical hapten exposure. A single record per CDR3 protein comes from TCRdb applying MiXCR to the RACE reads. The data show about 69,000 distinct CDR3 sequences, around a third seen once. V lost 1 base to trimming and J lost 0 bases; unmatched junction nucleotides: 3. Per the germline V gene, CDR1 is GTSNPN and CDR2 is SVGIG (reference sequence). The CDR3 consists of 16 residues. Time point indicated: patch test 1, 2 weeks after DPC sensitization. The treatment here: therapeutic diphenylcyclopropenone sensitization with weekly scalp DPC.

This receptor was taken from a man in his forties or fifties with alopecia areata. Some clones in this sample may be carry-over from other donors' samples. The sequencing here drew on whole blood, taken in connection with sensitization to the hapten diphenylcyclopropenone (DPC). The gene calls are TRBV30 and TRBJ2-3, with 11 bases fitting TRBD2. The CDR3 is CAWSEASGGSTDTQYF. In DNA form, the CDR3 reads TGTGCCTGGAGTGAGGCTAGCGGGGGGAGCACAGATACGCAGTATTTT.